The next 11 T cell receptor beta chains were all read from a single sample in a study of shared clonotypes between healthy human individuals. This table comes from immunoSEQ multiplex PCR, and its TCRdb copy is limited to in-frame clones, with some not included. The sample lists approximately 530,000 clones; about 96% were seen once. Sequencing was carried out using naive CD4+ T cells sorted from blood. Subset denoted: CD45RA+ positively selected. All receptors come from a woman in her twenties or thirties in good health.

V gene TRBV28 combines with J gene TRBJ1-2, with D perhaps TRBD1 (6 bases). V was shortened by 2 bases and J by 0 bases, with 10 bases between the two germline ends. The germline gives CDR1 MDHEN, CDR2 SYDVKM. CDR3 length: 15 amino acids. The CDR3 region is CASSLIRTANYGYTF. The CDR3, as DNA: TGTGCCAGCAGTTTAATCAGGACAGCTAACTATGGCTACACCTTC.

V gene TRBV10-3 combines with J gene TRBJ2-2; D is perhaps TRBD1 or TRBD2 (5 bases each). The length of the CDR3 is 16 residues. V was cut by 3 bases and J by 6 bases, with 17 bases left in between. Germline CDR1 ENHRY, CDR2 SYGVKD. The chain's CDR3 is CAISDSWGSVSGELFF. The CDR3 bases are TGTGCCATCAGTGATTCCTGGGGGTCGGTATCCGGGGAGCTGTTTTTT.

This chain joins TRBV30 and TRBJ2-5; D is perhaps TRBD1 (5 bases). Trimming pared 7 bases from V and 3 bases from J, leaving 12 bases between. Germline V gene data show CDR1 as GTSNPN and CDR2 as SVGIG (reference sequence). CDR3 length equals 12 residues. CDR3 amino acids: CALQEIKETQYF. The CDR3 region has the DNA TGTGCCTTACAGGAGATCAAAGAGACCCAGTACTTC. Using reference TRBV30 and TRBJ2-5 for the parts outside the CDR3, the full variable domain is SQTIHQWPATLVQPVGSPLSLECTVEGTSNPNLYWYRQAAGRGLQLLFYSVGIGQISSEVPQNLSASRPQDRQFILSSKKLLLSDSGFYLCALQEIKETQYFGPGTRLLVL.

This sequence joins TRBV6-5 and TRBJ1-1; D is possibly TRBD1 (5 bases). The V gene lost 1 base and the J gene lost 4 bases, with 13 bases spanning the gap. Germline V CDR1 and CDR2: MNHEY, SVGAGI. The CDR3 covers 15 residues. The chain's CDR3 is CASSYWNTGRTEAFF. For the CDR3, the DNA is TGTGCCAGCAGTTACTGGAACACAGGTCGCACTGAAGCTTTCTTT.

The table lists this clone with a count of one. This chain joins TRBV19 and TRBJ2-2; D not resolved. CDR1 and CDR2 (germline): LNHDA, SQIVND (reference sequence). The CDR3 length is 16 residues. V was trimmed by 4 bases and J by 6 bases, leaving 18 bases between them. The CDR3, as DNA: TGTGCCAGTAGTACGGAGACTCAAAGGGTGCCCGGGGAGCTGTTTTTT. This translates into CASSTETQRVPGELFF.

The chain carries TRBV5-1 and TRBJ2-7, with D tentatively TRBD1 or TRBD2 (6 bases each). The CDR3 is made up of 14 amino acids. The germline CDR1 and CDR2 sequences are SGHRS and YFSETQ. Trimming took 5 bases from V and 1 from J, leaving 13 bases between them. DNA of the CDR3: TGCGCCAGCAGAGGGGGGCAAAAGTCCTACGAGCAGTACTTC. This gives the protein CASRGGQKSYEQYF.

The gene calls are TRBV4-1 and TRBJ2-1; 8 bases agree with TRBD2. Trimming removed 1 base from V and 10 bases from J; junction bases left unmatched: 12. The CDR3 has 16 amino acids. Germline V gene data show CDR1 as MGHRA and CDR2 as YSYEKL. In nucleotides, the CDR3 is TGCGCCAGCAGCCAAGCTCGACTAGCGACGCGTCGGGAGCAGTTCTTC. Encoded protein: CASSQARLATRREQFF.

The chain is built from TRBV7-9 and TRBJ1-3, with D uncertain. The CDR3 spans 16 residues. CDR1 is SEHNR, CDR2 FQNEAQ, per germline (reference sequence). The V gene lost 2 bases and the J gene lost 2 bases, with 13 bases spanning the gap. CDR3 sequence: CASSLWRAQAGNTIYF. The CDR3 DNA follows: TGTGCCAGCAGCTTATGGAGGGCACAAGCTGGAAACACCATATATTTT.

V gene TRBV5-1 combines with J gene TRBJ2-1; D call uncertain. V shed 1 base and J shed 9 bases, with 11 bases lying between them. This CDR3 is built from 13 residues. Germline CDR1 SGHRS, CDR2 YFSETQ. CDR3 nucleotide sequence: TGCGCCAGCAGCTTGACCTCTACGGGTGAGCAGTTCTTC. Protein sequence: CASSLTSTGEQFF.

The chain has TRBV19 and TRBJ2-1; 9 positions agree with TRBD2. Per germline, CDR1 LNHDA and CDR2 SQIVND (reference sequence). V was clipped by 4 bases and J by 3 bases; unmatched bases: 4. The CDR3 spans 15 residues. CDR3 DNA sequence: TGTGCCAGTAGTACGACTAGCGGAGTCTACAATGAGCAGTTCTTC. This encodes CASSTTSGVYNEQFF.

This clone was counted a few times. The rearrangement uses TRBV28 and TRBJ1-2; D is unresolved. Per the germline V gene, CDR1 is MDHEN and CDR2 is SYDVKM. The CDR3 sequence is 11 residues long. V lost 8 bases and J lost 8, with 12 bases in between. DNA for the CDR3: TGTGCCAGCGCTGGAGGCCGCGGCTACACCTTC. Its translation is CASAGGRGYTF.